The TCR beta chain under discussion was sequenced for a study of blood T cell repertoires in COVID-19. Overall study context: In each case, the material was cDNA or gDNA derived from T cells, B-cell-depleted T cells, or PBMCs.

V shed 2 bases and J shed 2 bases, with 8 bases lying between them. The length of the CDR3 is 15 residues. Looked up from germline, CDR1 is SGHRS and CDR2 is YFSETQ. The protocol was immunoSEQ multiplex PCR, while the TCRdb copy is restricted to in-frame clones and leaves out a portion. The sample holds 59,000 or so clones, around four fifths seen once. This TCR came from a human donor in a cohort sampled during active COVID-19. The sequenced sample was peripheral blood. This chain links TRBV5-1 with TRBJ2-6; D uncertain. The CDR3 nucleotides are TGCGCCAGCAGCTTCGGGTACGCTGGGGCCAACGTCCTGACTTTC. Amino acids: CASSFGYAGANVLTF.